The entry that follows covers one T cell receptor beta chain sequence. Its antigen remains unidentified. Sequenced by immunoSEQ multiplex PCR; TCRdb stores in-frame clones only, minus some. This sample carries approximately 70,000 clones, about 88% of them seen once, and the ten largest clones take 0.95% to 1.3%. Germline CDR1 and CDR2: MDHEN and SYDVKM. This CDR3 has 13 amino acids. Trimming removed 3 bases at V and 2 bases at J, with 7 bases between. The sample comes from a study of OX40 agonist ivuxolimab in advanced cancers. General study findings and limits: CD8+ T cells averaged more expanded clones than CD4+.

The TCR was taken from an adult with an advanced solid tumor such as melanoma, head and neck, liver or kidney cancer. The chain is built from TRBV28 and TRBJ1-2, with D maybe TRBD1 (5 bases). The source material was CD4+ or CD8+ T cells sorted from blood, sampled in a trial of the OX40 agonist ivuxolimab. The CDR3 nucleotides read TGTGCCAGCAGTTTTTCAGGGAACTATGGCTACACCTTC. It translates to CASSFSGNYGYTF.